This T cell receptor beta chain appears in the sequencing data of a study of cytomegalovirus exposure and HLA in healthy donors. This CDR3 is 12 amino acids long. Germline V CDR1 and CDR2: SGDLS, YYNGEE. The V gene lost 0 bases and the J gene lost 7 bases, with 4 bases spanning the gap. This clone was detected a few times. PCR amplification relied on 60 Vbeta primers (plus 13 Jbeta primers). Generated by immunoSEQ multiplex PCR, the TCRdb table keeps only in-frame clones and is missing some. The sample yields about 110,000 clones, 79% seen once. This receptor was identified in a woman aged 40-49 years in good health and CMV-seronegative. The V gene is TRBV9, the J gene TRBJ2-2; D uncertain. Sequenced: PBMCs. The CDR3 DNA is TGTGCCAGCAGCGTAGTAATCGGGGAGCTGTTTTTT. The encoded protein is CASSVVIGELFF.